A selection of T cell receptor beta chains follows, all from one sample in a study of blood T cells in healthy people across ages. Via MiXCR, TCRdb re-called the 5' RACE reads, giving one row per CDR3 protein. This sample yields around 1.5 million distinct CDR3 sequences, of which approximately 63% are seen a single time; about 6.7% belongs to the top ten. Sequenced sample: blood. The receptors stem from a man younger than 30 in good health. Both conserved end residues are part of each CDR3. The order of the fields is CDR3 protein, V gene.

CDR3aa: CASSSQGGGPGEQYF
v_gene: TRBV7-9

CDR3aa: CASSLMDSGQYF
v_gene: TRBV7-8

CDR3aa: CASSGRLPSYEQYF
v_gene: TRBV25-1

CDR3aa: CASSLLGARPTDTQYF
v_gene: TRBV4-1

CDR3aa: CATSRDLGGELFF
v_gene: TRBV15

CDR3aa: CSVEPTGGRGETQYF
v_gene: TRBV29-1

CDR3aa: CASSPEYGLVTQYF
v_gene: TRBV7-9

CDR3aa: CASSHAGDSSYEQYF
v_gene: TRBV4-3

CDR3aa: CSVEDYEQFF
v_gene: TRBV29-1

CDR3aa: CASSVVGGEETQYF
v_gene: TRBV9

CDR3aa: CASSYSQANNEQFF
v_gene: TRBV27

CDR3aa: CASGLVLGIGRYGQYF
v_gene: TRBV12-5

CDR3aa: CASSPGTFAYNEQFF
v_gene: TRBV4-1

CDR3aa: CASSGPHYRGANVLTF
v_gene: TRBV10-2

CDR3aa: CASSERQGISGYTF
v_gene: TRBV7-9

CDR3aa: CASSYSRYEGRFVEQYF
v_gene: TRBV6-5

CDR3aa: CASSSPTGTVHEQYF
v_gene: TRBV6-2/TRBV6-3

CDR3aa: CATKGQGDEKLFF
v_gene: TRBV19

CDR3aa: CSARVQGASGEQYF
v_gene: TRBV20-1

CDR3aa: CASSLPGGGIGTGSYNEQFF
v_gene: TRBV28

CDR3aa: CSADGGTGEPEQYF
v_gene: TRBV20-1

CDR3aa: CANSAAGTDIQYF
v_gene: TRBV28

CDR3aa: CASSPRAGLRAFF
v_gene: TRBV7-2

CDR3aa: CASSQEVGGSAAFF
v_gene: TRBV4-1

CDR3aa: CASSLLGITDTQYF
v_gene: TRBV7-6

CDR3aa: CASRLGRYEQFF
v_gene: TRBV7-2

CDR3aa: CASSVVGGDGYTF
v_gene: TRBV7-2

CDR3aa: CASSLGQDRTREQYF
v_gene: TRBV7-9

CDR3aa: CASSLGGGVMNEQYF
v_gene: TRBV11-2